The 23 T cell receptor beta chains below were found in one sample sequenced in a study of blood T cell repertoires in COVID-19. Profiling relied on immunoSEQ multiplex PCR, and the TCRdb table lists in-frame clones only, not all of them. The table has roughly 250,000 clones, about 87% seen once; the top ten hold just over 2.5%. Sequencing input: PBMCs or T cells enriched from blood (not recorded which). The receptors come from a woman aged 25 to 39 with acute COVID-19.

The chain is built from TRBV7-9 and TRBJ1-2; no clear D. CDR3 size: 10 residues. Germline CDR1 reads SEHNR; CDR2 reads FQNEAQ (reference sequence). Trimming took 8 bases from V and 5 from J, leaving 6 bases between them. CDR3 coding DNA: TGTGCCAGCGGTACTTATGGCTACACCTTC. This gives the protein CASGTYGYTF. Drawing the rest from reference TRBV7-9 and TRBJ1-2, the complete variable domain is DTGVSQNPRHKITKRGQNVTFRCDPISEHNRLYWYRQTLGQGPEFLTYFQNEAQLEKSRLLSDRFSAERPKGSFSTLEIQRTEQGDSAMYLCASGTYGYTFGSGTRLTVV.

The J gene is TRBJ2-3, the V gene TRBV5-1, with 7 nucleotides matching TRBD1. The CDR3 is made up of 14 amino acids. Germline CDR1 SGHRS, CDR2 YFSETQ. V gave up 4 bases and J gave up 6 bases; unmatched junction bases: 8. CDR3 sequence reads: CASSAGQVLDTQYF. As DNA, the CDR3 is TGCGCCAGCAGCGCTGGACAGGTTCTTGATACGCAGTATTTT.

The V gene is TRBV7-2, the J gene TRBJ1-2; 8 nucleotides line up with TRBD1. CDR1 is SGHTA and CDR2 is FQGNSA in the germline V gene. After removal of 5 bases from V and 4 bases from J, the junction contained 9 bases not matched to a gene. This CDR3 contains 15 residues. CDR3 sequence (DNA): TGTGCCAGCAGCGTATCCGGGACAGGCCCCTATGGCTACACCTTC. Its protein product is CASSVSGTGPYGYTF.

This clone was recorded a few times. This CDR3 reads CASSLASGAAGANVLTF. For the CDR3, the DNA is TGTGCCAGCAGCTTAGCTTCCGGAGCGGCTGGGGCCAACGTCCTGACTTTC. The chain recombines TRBV7-8 with TRBJ2-6, with D possibly matching TRBD2 (5 bases). The CDR3 runs 17 residues. In germline, CDR1 is SGHVS, CDR2 FQNEAQ. V was trimmed by 0 bases and J by 2 bases, leaving 11 bases between them.

Here the CDR3 DNA reads TGTGCCAGCAGCCTCGGGACTGGGCAGTTCTTC. Protein product: CASSLGTGQFF. The J gene is TRBJ2-1, the V gene TRBV4-2; tentative D call: TRBD2 (6 bases). The germline V gene encodes CDR1 LGHNA and CDR2 YNFKEQ. V dropped 4 bases and J dropped 12 bases, with 10 bases sitting between them. The CDR3 covers 11 residues.

The V call is TRBV4-1, the J call TRBJ2-1; D unclear. V was trimmed by 1 base and J by 7 bases, leaving 17 bases between them. The CDR3 consists of 16 residues. Germline CDR1 MGHRA, CDR2 YSYEKL. Written as DNA, the CDR3 is TGCGCCAGCAGCCAAGTAGCCCACACAACCTTAAATGAGCAGTTCTTC. Protein product: CASSQVAHTTLNEQFF.

V is TRBV7-2 and J is TRBJ1-3; D remains ambiguous. Per the germline V gene, CDR1 is SGHTA and CDR2 is FQGNSA. V lost 1 base, J lost 3 bases, and 7 bases lay in between. The CDR3 length is 14 residues. Written as DNA, the CDR3 is TGTGCCAGCAGCTTAGTCAGGATTGGAAACACCATATATTTT. Protein product: CASSLVRIGNTIYF. The full variable domain, with the rest looked up from reference TRBV7-2 and TRBJ1-3, is GAGVSQSPSNKVTEKGKDVELRCDPISGHTALYWYRQSLGQGLEFLIYFQGNSAPDKSGLPSDRFSAERTGGSVSTLTIQRTQQEDSAVYLCASSLVRIGNTIYFGEGSWLTVV.

V is TRBV10-3 and J is TRBJ1-5; D perhaps matches TRBD1 (5 bases). Germline V gene data show CDR1 as ENHRY and CDR2 as SYGVKD. V was clipped by 10 bases and J by 2 bases, with 15 bases between them. CDR3 length: 14 amino acids. The CDR3, as DNA: TGTGCCACCATGTCGGGGGTTGGCAATCAGCCCCAGCATTTT. Translating gives CATMSGVGNQPQHF.

The J gene is TRBJ1-1, the V gene TRBV7-9, with D tentatively TRBD1 (5 bases). This CDR3 comprises 12 residues. CDR1 SEHNR and CDR2 FQNEAQ come from the germline V gene (reference sequence). V was pared by 10 bases and J by 4 bases, with 13 bases between. The CDR3 is CAILDSPTEAFF. DNA of the CDR3: TGTGCCATCCTAGACAGTCCCACTGAAGCTTTCTTT. The full variable domain, in which reference TRBV7-9 and TRBJ1-1 provide the parts outside the CDR3, is DTGVSQNPRHKITKRGQNVTFRCDPISEHNRLYWYRQTLGQGPEFLTYFQNEAQLEKSRLLSDRFSAERPKGSFSTLEIQRTEQGDSAMYLCAILDSPTEAFFGQGTRLTVV.

The chain combines TRBV4-1 with TRBJ1-2, with 8 positions matching TRBD1. The V segment lost 3 bases and the J segment 4 bases; nucleotides outside the gene matches: 7. Germline CDR1 is MGHRA and CDR2 is YSYEKL. The CDR3 runs to 15 residues. The CDR3 is CASSHQQGVVYGYTF. CDR3 DNA: TGCGCCAGCAGCCACCAACAGGGGGTGGTCTATGGCTACACCTTC.

The J gene is TRBJ1-1, the V gene TRBV3-1 (or the pseudogene TRBV3-2); weak D call: TRBD1 (6 bases). V was clipped by 5 bases and J by 4 bases, with 17 bases between them. Germline V lookup: CDR1 LGHDT, CDR2 YNNKEL (reference sequence). This CDR3 is built from 15 residues. As DNA, the CDR3 is TGTGCCAGCAGCTTAGCTTTCACAGGGAGCACTGAAGCTTTCTTT. It yields the protein CASSLAFTGSTEAFF.

This sequence joins TRBV5-4 and TRBJ2-1, with 12 nucleotides matching TRBD2. CDR3 length: 16 amino acids. Germline V lookup: CDR1 SGHNT, CDR2 YYREEE (reference sequence). V lost 4 bases, J lost 5 bases, and 7 bases stayed unmatched. This chain's CDR3 is CASSRTLAGGDNEQFF. DNA for the CDR3: TGTGCCAGCAGCCGAACGCTAGCGGGGGGGGACAATGAGCAGTTCTTC.

The chain combines TRBV25-1 with TRBJ2-7, with 13 nucleotides matching TRBD2. Trimming took 6 bases from V and 4 from J; bases not matched to a gene: 6. The germline gives CDR1 MGHDK, CDR2 SYGVNS. CDR3 length: 15 residues. Here the CDR3 reads CASSPGLAGLYEQYF. CDR3 in DNA: TGTGCCAGCAGCCCGGGACTAGCGGGACTGTACGAGCAGTACTTC.

The chain employs TRBV4-2 and TRBJ2-7, with D perhaps matching TRBD1 (6 bases). V lost 4 bases and J lost 1, with 14 bases in between. Looked up from germline, CDR1 is LGHNA and CDR2 is YNFKEQ. This CDR3 has 15 residues. CDR3 sequence (DNA): TGTGCCAGCAGCCCCCCGGACAGTGAATCCTACGAGCAGTACTTC. This codes for CASSPPDSESYEQYF.

The rearrangement joins TRBV6-5 to TRBJ1-5; D possibly corresponds to TRBD1 (5 bases). The CDR3 covers 13 residues. In germline, CDR1 is MNHEY, CDR2 SVGAGI. The CDR3 DNA reads TGTGCTGCGGGGCGAAATAGCAATCAGCCCCAGCATTTT. This translates into CAAGRNSNQPQHF.

V gene TRBV2 combines with J gene TRBJ2-3, with D possibly TRBD2 on 7 matching bases. V was pared by 8 bases and J by 7 bases, with 22 bases between. This CDR3 is 15 amino acids long. Germline CDR1 and CDR2: SNHLY and FYNNEI. The CDR3 loop is CASERGGRGVNTQYF. The CDR3 coding sequence is TGTGCCAGCGAGAGGGGGGGGCGCGGGGTTAATACGCAGTATTTT.

In its sample, this clone was seen once. This chain connects TRBV2 to TRBJ1-6; D is possibly TRBD1 (6 bases). This CDR3 has 14 residues. Germline CDR1 is SNHLY and CDR2 is FYNNEI. The CDR3 here is CATNEQGPNSPLHF. Here the CDR3 DNA reads TGTGCTACCAACGAACAGGGCCCTAATTCACCCCTCCACTTT.

V and J are TRBV29-1 and TRBJ1-1; 7 nucleotides match TRBD1. Germline CDR1 reads SQVTM; CDR2 reads ANQGSEA. V shed 7 bases and J 3 bases; nucleotides not matched to a gene: 8. There are 13 residues in the CDR3. CDR3 protein: CSAVTGTDTEAFF. In nucleotides, the CDR3 is TGCAGCGCAGTGACAGGGACGGACACTGAAGCTTTCTTT.

The J gene is TRBJ2-2, the V gene TRBV7-6; 9 bases agree with TRBD2. V was clipped by 1 base and J by 7 bases; unmatched bases: 7. Per the germline V gene, CDR1 is SGHVS and CDR2 is FNYEAQ. There are 16 residues in the CDR3. The CDR3 spells CASSLEAGGQHGELFF. CDR3 sequence (DNA): TGTGCCAGCAGCTTAGAGGCGGGGGGGCAACACGGGGAGCTGTTTTTT.

The chain combines TRBV9 with TRBJ1-1; possible D gene TRBD1, 5 bases. The germline CDR1 and CDR2 sequences are SGDLS and YYNGEE. The CDR3 covers 13 residues. V was shortened by 4 bases and J by 3 bases, with 10 bases between the two germline ends. The DNA for the CDR3 is TGTGCCAGCAGCTCCCAAGGGGACACTGAAGCTTTCTTT. This encodes CASSSQGDTEAFF.

The V call is TRBV4-1, the J call TRBJ1-5; no firm D call. Looked up from germline, CDR1 is MGHRA and CDR2 is YSYEKL. CDR3 length: 14 amino acids. V was clipped by 0 bases and J by 4 bases, with 7 bases between them. DNA for the CDR3: TGCGCCAGCAGCCAAGAGGGAGTTAATCAGCCCCAGCATTTT. Translated, it gives CASSQEGVNQPQHF.

The chain combines TRBV4-1 with TRBJ2-5; 7 bases are a match to TRBD1. The CDR3 contains 16 residues. Germline assignment: CDR1 MGHRA and CDR2 YSYEKL. Trimming at V came to 4 bases and at J to 1 base, leaving 9 bases not matched to a gene. CDR3: CASSPPKTGLQETQYF. The CDR3 coding sequence is TGCGCCAGCAGCCCCCCAAAGACAGGGCTCCAAGAGACCCAGTACTTC.

The rearrangement uses TRBV5-6 and TRBJ2-7, with a possible D match to TRBD1 (6 bases). V was shortened by 4 bases and J by 4 bases, with 9 bases between the two germline ends. CDR3 size: 12 residues. Germline V lookup: CDR1 SGHDT, CDR2 YYEEEE. CDR3 coding DNA: TGTGCCAGCAGCCAAGGGACATACGAGCAGTACTTC. Amino acids: CASSQGTYEQYF.